Here is one T cell receptor (beta chain) with its context. Its antigen is currently unknown. The sample is drawn from a study of post-analysis software for immune sequencing data. The length of the CDR3 is 14 residues. Trimming pared 0 bases from V and 2 bases from J, leaving 8 bases between. CDR1 is MNHNS, CDR2 SASEGT, per germline. General study findings and limits: Roughly 5 TRBV segments, TRBV5-6, TRBV5-1 and TRBV20-1 among them, were found more frequent in patients than controls.

TCR beta cDNA libraries had unique molecular identifiers. With roughly 0.9 to 10 million T cells as the source, hundreds of thousands of cDNA molecules resulted. TCRdb processed the PCR reads anew with MiXCR; each CDR3 protein has one entry. Seen here are under 650,000 distinct CDR3 sequences, roughly 45% observed once, and the top ten hold roughly 1.7%. The chain recombines TRBV6-1 with TRBJ2-7; unclear D gene. Sequencing input: blood. The clonotype comes from a girl aged 10 to 17 with multiple sclerosis. CDR3 sequence reads: CASSEAWVTYEQYF. Here the CDR3 DNA reads TGTGCCAGCAGTGAAGCCTGGGTAACCTACGAGCAGTACTTC.